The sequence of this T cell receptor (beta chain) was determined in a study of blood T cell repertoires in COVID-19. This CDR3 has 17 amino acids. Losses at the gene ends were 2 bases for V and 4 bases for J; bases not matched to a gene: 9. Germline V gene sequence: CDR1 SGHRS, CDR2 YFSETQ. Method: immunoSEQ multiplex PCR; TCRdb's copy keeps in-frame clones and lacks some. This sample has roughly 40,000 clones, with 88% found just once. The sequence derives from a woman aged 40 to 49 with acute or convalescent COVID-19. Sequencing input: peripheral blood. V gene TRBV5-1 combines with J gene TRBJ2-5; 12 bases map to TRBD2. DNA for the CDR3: TGCGCCAGCAGCTTAGATCTAGCGGGAGGGCTTCTAGAGACCCAGTACTTC. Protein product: CASSLDLAGGLLETQYF.